A single sample is the source of the 10 T cell receptor beta chains below, sequenced in a study. TCRdb used MiXCR to reprocess the 5' RACE reads, holding one entry per CDR3 protein. Of approximately 23,000 distinct CDR3 sequences in the sample, under 40% were seen once. The sequenced sample consisted of tumor-infiltrating naive CD4+ T cells sorted from the breast tumor. Subset in this sample: naive CD4+ T cells, CD4+CD45RA+CD25-. Receptor source: a female donor with breast cancer.

This clonotype has ten or more counts. This chain uses TRBV29-1 with TRBJ1-1; D unresolved. Trimming left V 6 bases short and J 0 bases short, with 8 bases between. CDR3 length: 12 amino acids. CDR1 is SQVTM, CDR2 ANQGSEA, per germline. The CDR3 nucleotides read TGCAGCGTCGGAGGATTGAACACTGAAGCTTTCTTT. Translating it yields CSVGGLNTEAFF.

V is TRBV12-3 or TRBV12-4 and J is TRBJ2-7; D uncertain. The V gene lost 3 bases and the J gene lost 2 bases, with 8 bases spanning the gap. The CDR3 contains 13 residues. CDR3 sequence (DNA): TGTGCCAGCAGTTTTAACCCCGCCTACGAGCAGTACTTC. Its protein is CASSFNPAYEQYF.

In its sample, this clonotype was seen a few times. The genes are TRBV6-1 and TRBJ2-2; D is possibly TRBD1 (7 bases). V was clipped by 4 bases and J by 4 bases, with 19 bases between them. The CDR3 totals 17 residues. Germline assignment: CDR1 MNHNS and CDR2 SASEGT. The CDR3 protein is CASSVRGVGRSTGELFF. The CDR3, as DNA: TGTGCCAGCAGTGTCAGGGGGGTCGGGAGAAGCACCGGGGAGCTGTTTTTT.

The rearrangement links TRBV9 to TRBJ2-1; TRBD2 aligns across 10 bases. Unmatched junction bases numbered 5, after V lost 4 bases and J lost 4 bases. Germline-derived CDR1 and CDR2 are SGDLS and YYNGEE. The CDR3 runs 15 residues. The CDR3 is CASSPSGRGYNEQFF. The CDR3 nucleotides are TGTGCCAGCAGCCCTAGCGGGAGAGGGTACAATGAGCAGTTCTTC.

As to this clonotype: At one end the junction does not follow the germline gene, possibly because of a read error. The J gene is TRBJ2-2, the V gene TRBV7-2; 7 bases map to TRBD1. The V gene's germline CDR1 is SGHTA and CDR2 FQGNSA. This CDR3 comprises 15 residues. CDR3 in DNA: TGTGCCAGCAGCGTAAAGGGACAGCACACCAGGGAGCTGTTTTTT. Translating gives CASSVKGQHTRELFF.

The table lists this clonotype with a few counts. The rearrangement links TRBV20-1 to TRBJ2-1, with a weak D call TRBD1 (6 bases). Germline V CDR1 and CDR2: DFQATT, SNEGSKA (reference sequence). V lost 0 bases to trimming and J lost 10 bases, with 25 bases between them. This CDR3 has 17 residues. The CDR3, as DNA: TGCAGTGCTAGAGATCTGAGGTTAGGGCGGGTGCAGGGGGAGCAGTTCTTC. Translation: CSARDLRLGRVQGEQFF.

This clonotype was detected a few times. Given a much more abundant clone one base away, this may be a read error. The chain recombines TRBV5-1 with TRBJ1-4; 10 positions match TRBD1. The CDR3 spans 15 residues. Germline assignment: CDR1 SGHRS and CDR2 YFSETQ. CDR3 residues: CACSPRDRGGEKLFF. The CDR3 nucleotides are TGCGCCTGCAGCCCCCGGGACAGGGGTGGTGAAAAACTGTTTTTT.

V is TRBV6-1 and J is TRBJ1-5; no definite D call. Trimming took off 6 bases at V and 5 bases at J, with 17 bases between the two ends. CDR3 length equals 15 residues. Germline values: CDR1 MNHNS, CDR2 SASEGT. The CDR3 reads CASSLEAQPYQPQHF. The CDR3 DNA follows: TGTGCCAGCAGCCTAGAGGCCCAACCTTATCAGCCCCAGCATTTT.

Of note for this clonotype: As the CDR3 is not closed by the conserved phenylalanine or tryptophan, this likely results from a read error. The chain couples TRBV6-6 to TRBJ1-5, with D unclear. The V gene lost 6 bases and the J gene lost 6 bases, with 9 bases spanning the gap. From germline, CDR1 is MNHNY and CDR2 SVGAGI (reference sequence). This CDR3 spans 12 amino acids. CDR3 coding DNA: TGTGCCAGCAGCCACGTCGGTCAGCCCCAGCATCTT. Encoded protein: CASSHVGQPQHL.

This clonotype occurred once. J is TRBJ2-1 and V is TRBV20-1, with D possibly TRBD2 on 5 matching bases. Germline CDR1 and CDR2: DFQATT and SNEGSKA (reference sequence). V lost 7 bases to trimming and J lost 0 bases, with 13 bases between them. The CDR3 is 14 amino acids. The DNA of the CDR3 is TGCAGTGTATTTCCGGCGGGCTCCTACAATGAGCAGTTCTTC. It yields the protein CSVFPAGSYNEQFF.